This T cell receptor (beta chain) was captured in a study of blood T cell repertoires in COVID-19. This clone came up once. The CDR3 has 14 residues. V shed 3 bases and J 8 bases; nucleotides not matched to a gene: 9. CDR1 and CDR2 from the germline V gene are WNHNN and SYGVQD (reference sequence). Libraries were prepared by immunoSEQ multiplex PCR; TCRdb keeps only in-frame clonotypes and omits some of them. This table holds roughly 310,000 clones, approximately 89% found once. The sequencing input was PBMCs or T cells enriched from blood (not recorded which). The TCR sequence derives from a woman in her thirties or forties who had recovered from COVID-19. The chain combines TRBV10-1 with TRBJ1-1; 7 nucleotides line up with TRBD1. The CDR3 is CASSEIKGASEAFF. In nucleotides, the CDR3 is TGCGCCAGCAGTGAAATTAAGGGGGCCTCGGAAGCTTTCTTT.